Below are 13 T cell receptor beta chains sequenced from a single sample in a study of blood T cell repertoires in COVID-19. Here immunoSEQ multiplex PCR was the method, and the copy in TCRdb shows in-frame clones only, minus some. The data contain about 170,000 clones, around 87% of them singletons. Sequenced sample: peripheral blood. These TCRs come from a man in his sixties with COVID-19, enrolled during active disease.

The chain combines TRBV3-1 (or the pseudogene TRBV3-2) with TRBJ2-1; 10 nucleotides match TRBD2. J lost 7 bases, V lost 1 base, and 7 bases had no gene match. CDR1 and CDR2 (germline): LGHDT, YNNKEL (reference sequence). The CDR3 length is 16 residues. The CDR3 sequence is CASSQASGSSLNEQFF. Here the CDR3 DNA reads TGTGCCAGCAGCCAAGCTAGCGGGAGTTCTCTGAATGAGCAGTTCTTC.

The chain links TRBV7-9 to TRBJ1-2, with D unresolved. The CDR3 loop spans 11 amino acids. V was cut by 5 bases and J by 3 bases, with 4 bases left in between. Germline lookup yields CDR1 SEHNR and CDR2 FQNEAQ (reference sequence). The CDR3 loop is CASSADYGYTF. As DNA, the CDR3 is TGTGCCAGCAGCGCAGACTATGGCTACACCTTC.

The chain recombines TRBV19 with TRBJ2-3; 9 positions match TRBD2. The CDR3 spans 15 residues. With V trimmed by 7 bases and J by 0 bases, 5 bases remained unmatched. Looked up from germline, CDR1 is LNHDA and CDR2 is SQIVND (reference sequence). The CDR3 sequence is CASTTTSGSTDTQYF. The CDR3 DNA follows: TGTGCCAGTACAACTACTAGCGGGAGCACAGATACGCAGTATTTT.

The chain couples TRBV7-2 to TRBJ2-1; the D is unclear. The V and J ends lost 5 bases and 10 bases respectively, with 18 bases between them. The CDR3 covers 14 residues. The V gene's germline CDR1 is SGHTA and CDR2 FQGNSA. CDR3 in DNA: TGTGCCAGCAGCCCAAAGTACTACAATGAAGAGCAGTTCTTC. Its translation is CASSPKYYNEEQFF.

The chain combines TRBV3-1 (or the pseudogene TRBV3-2) with TRBJ1-1; D is unclear. The V gene's germline CDR1 is LGHDT and CDR2 YNNKEL (reference sequence). The CDR3 has 15 residues. The V end was cut by 4 bases, the J end by 1 base, with 13 bases between. CDR3 in DNA: TGTGCCAGCAGCCCTTCGACCCCTAGGAACACTGAAGCTTTCTTT. Protein sequence: CASSPSTPRNTEAFF.

The rearrangement links TRBV30 to TRBJ2-1, with TRBD1 matching over 12 bases. This CDR3 is 15 amino acids long. The junction had 12 bases not matched to a gene; V was cut back by 8 bases and J by 7 bases. Germline V gene lookup returns CDR1 GTSNPN and CDR2 SVGIG (reference sequence). The CDR3 protein is CAGDRGLGRSNEQFF. CDR3 coding DNA: TGTGCCGGGGACAGGGGGCTCGGAAGGTCAAATGAGCAGTTCTTC. Full variable domain (remainder filled in from reference TRBV30 and TRBJ2-1): SQTIHQWPATLVQPVGSPLSLECTVEGTSNPNLYWYRQAAGRGLQLLFYSVGIGQISSEVPQNLSASRPQDRQFILSSKKLLLSDSGFYLCAGDRGLGRSNEQFFGPGTRLTVL.

This chain connects TRBV4-3 to TRBJ1-1; D is undetermined. From germline, CDR1 is LGHNA and CDR2 YSLEER. The V end was cut by 1 base, the J end by 1 base, with 10 bases between. The length of the CDR3 is 15 residues. This CDR3 reads CASSQAGSGNTEAFF. As DNA, the CDR3 is TGCGCCAGCAGCCAAGCCGGGTCTGGGAACACTGAAGCTTTCTTT.

CDR3 coding DNA: TGTGCCAGCAGCCAAGCGAACATGAACACTGAAGCTTTCTTT. Its translation is CASSQANMNTEAFF. The chain joins TRBV3-1 (or the pseudogene TRBV3-2) to TRBJ1-1; D gene unclear. CDR3 length equals 14 residues. Germline V CDR1 and CDR2: LGHDT, YNNKEL (reference sequence). The V gene lost 1 base and the J gene lost 0 bases, with 6 bases spanning the gap.

The table lists this clone with a count of one. V is TRBV5-5 and J is TRBJ1-5; D is uncertain. The V gene's germline CDR1 is SGHKS and CDR2 YYEKEE (reference sequence). V lost 0 bases and J lost 0, with 10 bases in between. The CDR3 is 16 amino acids. The CDR3 loop reads CASSLASGNSNQPQHF. In DNA form, the CDR3 reads TGTGCCAGCAGCTTGGCCTCGGGAAATAGCAATCAGCCCCAGCATTTT.

This clone was recorded only once. Here the CDR3 DNA reads TGTGCCAGCAGGTACAGAAACATGAACACTGAAGCTTTCTTT. Residues: CASRYRNMNTEAFF. The rearrangement links TRBV6-2 or TRBV6-3 to TRBJ1-1; D call uncertain. The CDR3 totals 14 residues. The germline V and J ends were trimmed by 6 bases and 0 bases, with 11 bases remaining between them. Germline values: CDR1 MNHEY, CDR2 SVGEGT.

The CDR3 DNA reads TGTGCTAGTGGTTTCTGGTCCAGAAACTCTGGAAACACCATATATTTT. It is translated as CASGFWSRNSGNTIYF. The rearrangement joins TRBV12-5 to TRBJ1-3; D remains unclear. The V gene lost 3 bases and the J gene lost 0 bases, with 12 bases spanning the gap. CDR1 and CDR2 from the germline V gene are LGHNT and FRNRAP. The CDR3 covers 16 residues.

This clone was counted only a few times. This chain joins TRBV5-6 and TRBJ1-1, with 7 bases fitting TRBD1. The CDR3 is made up of 15 amino acids. V dropped 7 bases and J dropped 6; count of bases not matched to a gene: 15. In germline, CDR1 is SGHDT, CDR2 YYEEEE. The CDR3 is CASRLRGGAGSEAFF. The CDR3 bases are TGTGCCAGCCGATTAAGAGGGGGCGCGGGCTCTGAAGCTTTCTTT.

The chain is built from TRBV7-9 and TRBJ2-5; 10 bases align to TRBD1. Germline V lookup: CDR1 SEHNR, CDR2 FQNEAQ (reference sequence). Trimming removed 4 bases from V and 5 bases from J; junction bases left unmatched: 13. The CDR3 consists of 17 residues. Here the CDR3 DNA reads TGTGCCAGCAGCTCGACCCCGGGACAGGGGATGTCGGAGACCCAGTACTTC. Its translation is CASSSTPGQGMSETQYF.